This T cell receptor (beta chain) is from a study of cytomegalovirus exposure and HLA in healthy donors. Study-wide results and limits: Researchers reported in a later analysis that a missense DCLRE1C variant was tied to TCR beta V- and J-gene trimming. TCR beta chains numbering approximately 150 were designated cytomegalovirus-associated.

This PCR relied on a set of 60 Vbeta primers and 13 Jbeta primers. Clones were sequenced by immunoSEQ multiplex PCR, and TCRdb holds only the in-frame ones, with some missing. The sample data list 150,000 to 250,000 clones. Remarks on this clone: The antigen is unknown.

The CDR3 is 12 residues long. With V trimmed by 5 bases and J by 4 bases, 4 bases remained unmatched. CDR1 GTSNPN and CDR2 SVGIG come from the germline V gene (reference sequence). The sequence came from a boy between 10 and 17 years old in good health and CMV-seronegative. The specimen was PBMCs. The V gene is TRBV30, the J gene TRBJ1-2, with 7 bases fitting TRBD1. CDR3 loop: CAWAGQPYGYTF. CDR3 nucleotides: TGTGCCTGGGCGGGACAGCCCTATGGCTACACCTTC.